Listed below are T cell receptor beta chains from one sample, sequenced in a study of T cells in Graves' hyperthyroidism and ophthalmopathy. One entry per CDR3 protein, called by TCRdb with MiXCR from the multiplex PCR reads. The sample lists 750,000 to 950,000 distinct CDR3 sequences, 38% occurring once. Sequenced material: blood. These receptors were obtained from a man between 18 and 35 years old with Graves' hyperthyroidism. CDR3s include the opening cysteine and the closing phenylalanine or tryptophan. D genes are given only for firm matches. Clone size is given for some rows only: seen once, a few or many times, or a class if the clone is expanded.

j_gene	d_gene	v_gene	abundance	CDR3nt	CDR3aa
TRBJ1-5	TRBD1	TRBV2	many	TGTGCCAGCAAAGACAGGGCAGGTCAGCCCCAGCATTTT	CASKDRAGQPQHF
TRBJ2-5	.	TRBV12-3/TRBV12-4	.	TGTGCCAGCAGTTTAATGATATCGTACCAAGAGACCCAGTACTTC	CASSLMISYQETQYF
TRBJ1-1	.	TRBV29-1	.	TGCAGCGTTGAAGAGGGGACGGCCATGAACACTGAAGCTTTCTTT	CSVEEGTAMNTEAFF
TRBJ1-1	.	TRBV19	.	TGTGCCAGTAGTATAAGGGGAACGGGCGCTGAAGCTTTCTTT	CASSIRGTGAEAFF
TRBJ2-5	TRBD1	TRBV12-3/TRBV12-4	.	TGTGCCAGCAGTTCGCGACAGGGGGCGGCGGAGACCCAGTACTTC	CASSSRQGAAETQYF
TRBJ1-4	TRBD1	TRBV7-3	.	TGTGCCAGCAGCCGGACAGGAGGGGAAGAAAAACTGTTTTTT	CASSRTGGEEKLFF
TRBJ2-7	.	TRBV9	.	TGTGCCAGCAGCGATGACATCAGCACGCCACTACCCTACGAGCAGTACTTC	CASSDDISTPLPYEQYF
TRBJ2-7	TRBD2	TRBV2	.	TGTGCCAGCAGGCCTGGCGGGAGCCCCAGCGAGCAGTACTTC	CASRPGGSPSEQYF
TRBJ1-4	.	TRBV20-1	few	TGCAGTGCTAGTTCCACAACTAATGAAAAACTGTTTTTT	CSASSTTNEKLFF
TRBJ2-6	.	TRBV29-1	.	TGCAGCGCCCAAGCCGGGGCCAACGTCCTGACTTTC	CSAQAGANVLTF
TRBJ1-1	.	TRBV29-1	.	TGCAGCGTCGAAGCCCCATTTGTCGGCACTGAAGCTTTCTTT	CSVEAPFVGTEAFF
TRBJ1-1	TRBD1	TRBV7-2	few	TGTGCCAGCAGCCGGAGGGGGACAGCCACTGAAGCTTTCTTT	CASSRRGTATEAFF
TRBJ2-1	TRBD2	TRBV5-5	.	TGTGCCAGCGGGATTAGCGGGGGTGGCGATGAGCAGTTCTTC	CASGISGGGDEQFF
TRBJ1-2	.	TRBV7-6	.	TGTGCCAGCAGCTACGGCAGATTAGCTAACTATGGCTACACCTTC	CASSYGRLANYGYTF
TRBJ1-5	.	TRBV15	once	TGTGCCACCAGCCCGAAACGAGGGATCTACGAGCAGCCCCAGCATTTT	CATSPKRGIYEQPQHF
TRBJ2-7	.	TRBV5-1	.	TGTGCCAGCAGCTTCCGGGATCAGGCGCGGCCCTACGAGCAGTACTTC	CASSFRDQARPYEQYF
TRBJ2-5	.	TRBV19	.	TGTGCCAGTAGTAGCCTTGACTCCTGGTACCAAGAGACCCAGTACTTC	CASSSLDSWYQETQYF
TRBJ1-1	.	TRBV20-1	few	TGCAGTGCTAGAAAAGGCCAGCCGAACACTGAAGCTTTCTTT	CSARKGQPNTEAFF
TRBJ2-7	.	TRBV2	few	TGTGCCAGCGGCGGACTCCTGCTCCACGAGCAGTACTTC	CASGGLLLHEQYF
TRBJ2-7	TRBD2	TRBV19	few	TGTGCCAGTAGCCTAGCTGGGACTAGCGGTCCCTACGAGCAGTACTTC	CASSLAGTSGPYEQYF
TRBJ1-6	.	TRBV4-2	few	TGTGCCAGCAGCCAAGAGCAGGGATATAATTCACCCCTCCACTTT	CASSQEQGYNSPLHF
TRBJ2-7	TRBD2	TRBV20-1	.	TGCAGTGCTGAAGCGGGAGCTTACGAGCAGTACTTC	CSAEAGAYEQYF
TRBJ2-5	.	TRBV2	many	TGTGCCAGCAGAGTCACAGGGTCAGAGACCCAGTACTTC	CASRVTGSETQYF
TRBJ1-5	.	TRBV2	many	TGTGCCAGCAGTGACTCCGTCGGTGCCCAGCATTTT	CASSDSVGAQHF
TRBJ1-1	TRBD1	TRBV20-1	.	TGCAGTGCTAGTTTAGGGGGCCTCGCTGAAGCTTTCTTT	CSASLGGLAEAFF
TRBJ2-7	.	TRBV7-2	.	TGTGCCAGCAGCCCGCAGGGGCCTAGCTCCTACGAGCAGTACTTC	CASSPQGPSSYEQYF
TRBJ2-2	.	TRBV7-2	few	TGTGCCAGCAGCTTCTGGACAGTCCTCACCGGGGAGCTGTTTTTT	CASSFWTVLTGELFF
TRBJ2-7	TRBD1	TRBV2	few	TGTGCCAGCGGGGGACAGGGCAACCTCTACGAGCAGTACTTC	CASGGQGNLYEQYF
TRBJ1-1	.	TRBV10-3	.	TGTGCCAGCATCGACCGGGGGACTGAAGCTTTCTTT	CASIDRGTEAFF
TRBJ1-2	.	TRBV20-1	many	TGCAGTGCTAGAGACGAAACTGGTGGCTACACCTTC	CSARDETGGYTF
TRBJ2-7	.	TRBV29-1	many	TGCAGCGCCGGGACTCCTCATTACGGCGAGCAGTACTTC	CSAGTPHYGEQYF
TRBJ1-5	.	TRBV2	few	TGTGCCAGCAAGGTTTATAGCAATCAGCCCCAGCATTTT	CASKVYSNQPQHF
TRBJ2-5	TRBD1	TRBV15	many	TGTGCCACCAGCAGATCCGGGACAGAAGAGACCCAGTACTTC	CATSRSGTEETQYF
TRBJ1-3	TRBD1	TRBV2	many	TGTGCCAGCAGGGAGGACAGGTCCTCTGGAAACACCATATATTTT	CASREDRSSGNTIYF
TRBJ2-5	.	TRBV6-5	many	TGTGCCAGCAGTTACAGTGACGGGGAGACCCAGTACTTC	CASSYSDGETQYF
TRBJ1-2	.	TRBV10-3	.	TGTGCCAGCAGATTGCCATCCGGTGCTGGCTACACCTTC	CASRLPSGAGYTF
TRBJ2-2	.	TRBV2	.	TGTGCCAGCAGTGCTGCCAGGGGAATCGGGGAGCTGTTTTTT	CASSAARGIGELFF
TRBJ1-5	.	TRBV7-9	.	TGTGCCAGCAGGTCTGGTGTGGGCATAGGGAATCAGCCCCAGCATTTT	CASRSGVGIGNQPQHF
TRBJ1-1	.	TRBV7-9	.	TGTGCCAGCAGCACGAACCGGGACGCACGCCCGGGGACTGAAGCTTTCTTT	CASSTNRDARPGTEAFF
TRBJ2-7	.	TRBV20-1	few	TGCAGTGCTAGAGAGGAGGTCCACTACGAGCAGTACTTC	CSAREEVHYEQYF
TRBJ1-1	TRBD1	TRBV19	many	TGTGCCAGTAGTACGACAGGGCAAGCTTTCTTT	CASSTTGQAFF
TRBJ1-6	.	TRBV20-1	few	TGCAGTGCTTGGGGGGGGGATACCTATAATTCACCCCTCCACTTT	CSAWGGDTYNSPLHF
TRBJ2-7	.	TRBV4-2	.	TGTGCCAGCAGCCAAGAGTCAGGGTATCCCTACGAGCAGTACTTC	CASSQESGYPYEQYF
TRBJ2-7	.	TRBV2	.	TGTGCCAGCAACATCGGGGCACCCTACGAGCAGTACTTC	CASNIGAPYEQYF
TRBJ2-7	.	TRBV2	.	TGTGCCAGCAGTACCCGGGACACCTTCTACGAGCAGTACTTC	CASSTRDTFYEQYF
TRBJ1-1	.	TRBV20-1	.	TGCAGCTTGGACAGCCCATCGAACACTGAAGCTTTCTTT	CSLDSPSNTEAFF
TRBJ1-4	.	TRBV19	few	TGTGCCAGTACCCCCCAGACAGGCCGGAATGAAAAACTGTTTTTT	CASTPQTGRNEKLFF
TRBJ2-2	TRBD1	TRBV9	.	TGTGCCAGCAGCCACCCTTCGACAGGGGGCACCGGGGAGCTGTTTTTT	CASSHPSTGGTGELFF
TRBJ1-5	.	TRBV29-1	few	TGCAGCGTTGACAAGCGGGCTGTGGGGAGCCATCAGCCCCAGCATTTT	CSVDKRAVGSHQPQHF
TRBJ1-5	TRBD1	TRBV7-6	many	TGTGCCAGCAGCTTAGAACCGGGGACAGGCCCCGATCAGCCCCAGCATTTT	CASSLEPGTGPDQPQHF
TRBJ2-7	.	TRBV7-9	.	TGTGCCAGCAGTTCTCGGGGTCCCCAATCCGGCTACGAGCAGTACTTC	CASSSRGPQSGYEQYF
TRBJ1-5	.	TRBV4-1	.	TGCGCCAGCAGCCAAGAAGCTCGGCAGCCCCAGCATTTT	CASSQEARQPQHF
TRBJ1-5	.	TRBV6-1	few	TGTGCCAGCAGTGCCCGGGACACTTATCAGCCCCAGCATTTT	CASSARDTYQPQHF
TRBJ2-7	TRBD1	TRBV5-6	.	TGTGCCAGCAGTTTAGGGACAGGGCACTACGAGCAGTACTTC	CASSLGTGHYEQYF
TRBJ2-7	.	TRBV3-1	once	TGTGCCAGCAGCCAAGATGAGGAGGCCTACGAGCAGTACTTC	CASSQDEEAYEQYF
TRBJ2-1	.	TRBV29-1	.	TGCAGCGTTGAGACATGGTGGGTCGCGGACTACAATGAGCAGTTCTTC	CSVETWWVADYNEQFF
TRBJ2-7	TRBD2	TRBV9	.	TGTGCCAGCAGCGTTAGCGGGGGAATGAGCGAGCAGTACTTC	CASSVSGGMSEQYF